This T cell receptor beta chain emerged from a study of shared clonotypes between healthy human individuals. Study summary: Each donor's CD8 memory used one plate, CD8 naive two, each CD4 subset three.

Several immunoSEQ plates received, in even portions, the genomic DNA of each subset. Profiled with immunoSEQ multiplex PCR; TCRdb holds only in-frame clones, not every one. The table lists some 2.3 million clones, 80% to 95% of them singletons. Findings of the study overall: Sorted-subset sequencing, rarefaction showed, was incomplete despite large depth.

Worth noting for this clone: Its antigen remains unknown.

V shed 2 bases and J shed 7 bases, with 17 bases lying between them. The V gene's germline CDR1 is MNHEY and CDR2 SVGAGI. There are 16 residues in the CDR3. All the donors were Caucasian adults who lived in Nashville, Tennessee. The sample taken for sequencing was naive CD4+ T cells from PBMCs. Noted subset: CD45RA+ positively selected. The TCR sequence derives from a man aged 18 to 35 in good health. Some clones in this sample may be carry-over from other donors' samples. The rearrangement joins TRBV6-5 to TRBJ2-2; a weak D match, TRBD1 (5 bases). The CDR3 region has the DNA TGTGCCAGCAGTTACGTGGGGCCTCAAGCAGGCGGGGAGCTGTTTTTT. This sequence encodes CASSYVGPQAGGELFF.